Below, 10 T cell receptor beta chains from the same sample are listed, as sequenced in a study of OX40 agonist ivuxolimab in advanced cancers. Here immunoSEQ multiplex PCR was the method, and the copy in TCRdb shows in-frame clones only, minus some. Of some 59,000 clones detected, 82% appear once; the ten largest clones hold less than 4.5%. The starting material was CD4+ or CD8+ T cells sorted from blood, obtained in a trial of the OX40 agonist ivuxolimab. These receptor sequences come from an adult with an advanced solid tumor such as melanoma, head and neck, liver or kidney cancer.

V gene TRBV7-2 combines with J gene TRBJ2-1, with TRBD2 matching 9 bases. Looked up from germline, CDR1 is SGHTA and CDR2 is FQGNSA. The CDR3 length is 14 residues. The ends lost 6 bases at V and 8 bases at J; junction bases unmatched: 8. CDR3 region: CASSGGGALHEQFF. Here the CDR3 DNA reads TGTGCCAGCAGTGGCGGGGGGGCGCTCCATGAGCAGTTCTTC.

This clone was picked up one time. This rearrangement joins TRBV6-5 to TRBJ1-3; 7 positions agree with TRBD1. CDR1 and CDR2 (germline): MNHEY, SVGAGI. The CDR3 covers 14 residues. Trimming cost V 7 bases and J 2 bases; bases outside gene matches: 5. The CDR3 spells CASKRQGTGNTIYF. The DNA of the CDR3 is TGTGCCAGCAAACGACAGGGCACTGGAAACACCATATATTTT.

The chain joins TRBV21-1 to TRBJ1-2; no DNA check was done on the table's D call, TRBD1. TRBV21-1 is given as a pseudogene. There are 11 residues in the CDR3. The CDR3 sequence: CAVPLARGYTF. The CDR3 coding sequence is TGTGCCGTCCCGTTGGCCCGCGGCTACACCTTC.

This clone is termed medium-sized. The chain employs TRBV9 and TRBJ1-5, with unresolved D. The germline V gene has CDR1 SGDLS and CDR2 YYNGEE. The V end was cut by 0 bases, the J end by 5 bases, with 6 bases between. The CDR3 is 13 amino acids. CDR3 sequence: CASSVGMDQPQHF. The CDR3 region has the DNA TGTGCCAGCAGCGTAGGGATGGATCAGCCCCAGCATTTT.

V and J are TRBV6-5 and TRBJ2-4, with 9 positions matching TRBD1. Germline lookup yields CDR1 MNHEY and CDR2 SVGAGI. CDR3 length: 16 residues. V lost 0 bases and J lost 6; bases outside the gene matches: 6. The CDR3 region is CASSYSSRTGVNIQYF. In DNA form, the CDR3 reads TGTGCCAGCAGTTACTCGAGTAGGACAGGGGTAAACATTCAGTACTTC.

The V call is TRBV18, the J call TRBJ2-2; no definite D call. The germline gives CDR1 KGHSH, CDR2 LQKENI. Trimming took off 2 bases at V and 0 bases at J, with 19 bases between the two ends. CDR3 length: 19 residues. CDR3 protein: CASSPVWLYVRANTGELFF. The CDR3 nucleotides read TGTGCCAGCTCACCAGTTTGGCTCTACGTTCGGGCGAACACCGGGGAGCTGTTTTTT.

The chain joins TRBV6-5 to TRBJ2-7; D is ambiguous. This CDR3 has 13 amino acids. Germline V gives CDR1 MNHEY, CDR2 SVGAGI. V lost 4 bases and J 2 bases, leaving 9 bases between the germline ends. The CDR3 DNA sequence: TGTGCCAGCAGTTGGGGTACGACCTACGAGCAGTACTTC. As protein: CASSWGTTYEQYF.

V usage is TRBV7-2 and J usage is TRBJ2-5; weak D call: TRBD2 (6 bases). The V end lost 1 base, the J end lost 1 base, and 7 bases lay between the germline ends. Per the germline V gene, CDR1 is SGHTA and CDR2 is FQGNSA. The CDR3 covers 14 residues. The DNA for the CDR3 is TGTGCCAGCAGCTTAGACGGGAGCCAAGAGACCCAGTACTTC. It is translated as CASSLDGSQETQYF.

The rearrangement uses TRBV5-1 and TRBJ2-1, with D maybe TRBD1 (5 bases). V was cut by 0 bases and J by 2 bases, with 6 bases left in between. The CDR3 is 14 amino acids. Germline-derived CDR1 and CDR2 are SGHRS and YFSETQ. The chain's CDR3 is CASSLVQAYNEQFF. CDR3 sequence (DNA): TGCGCCAGCAGCTTGGTACAGGCCTACAATGAGCAGTTCTTC.

This chain uses TRBV7-9 with TRBJ1-1; D gene unclear. Germline CDR1 SEHNR, CDR2 FQNEAQ (reference sequence). V was cut by 1 base and J by 0 bases, with 12 bases left in between. The CDR3 consists of 16 residues. In nucleotides, the CDR3 is TGTGCCAGCAGCTTAGGACCCTCCAGAGTGAACACTGAAGCTTTCTTT. Translating gives CASSLGPSRVNTEAFF.